This T cell receptor beta chain was identified during a study of T-cell reconstitution after alpha-beta-depleted transplantation in children. Broader study findings: Certain patients had high TCRbeta diversity at day 60, and it came from recipient T cells and thymic progenitors that survived. Roughly two months post-transplant, alpha-beta T cells reportedly originated from several hundred graft clones that had expanded.

Unique molecular identifiers tagged the TCRbeta library. TCRdb reprocessed the PCR reads via MiXCR and lists one record per CDR3 protein. In the table there are a few hundred thousand distinct CDR3 sequences, 20% to 30% of which are singletons. Notes on this clonotype: The target antigen is unknown.

Per germline, CDR1 SGHRS and CDR2 YFSETQ. The CDR3 sequence is 13 residues long. Between the trimmed V and J ends, which lost 4 bases and 2 bases, there was a span of 10 bases. The chain employs TRBV5-1 and TRBJ2-7; D may be TRBD2 (5 bases). The receptor's source is a boy under three years old with Wiskott-Aldrich syndrome, due to receive a stem cell transplant. The sample in question was PBMCs, obtained before TCRalphabeta/CD19-depleted stem cell transplant. The CDR3 is CASSAASTYEQYF. Written as DNA, the CDR3 is TGCGCCAGCAGCGCTGCTAGCACCTACGAGCAGTACTTC.